Listed here are 7 T cell receptor beta chains from one sample, sequenced in a study of control samples from healthy donors and cancer patients. Here immunoSEQ multiplex PCR was the method, and the copy in TCRdb shows in-frame clones only, minus some. The repertoire consists of more than 85,000 clones, with approximately 90% occurring once and the leading ten covering 2.5%. Sequencing input: blood. The source of these receptors is a woman aged 18-29 years in good health.

J is TRBJ1-2 and V is TRBV9; D uncertain. The CDR3 contains 12 residues. The germline V and J ends were trimmed by 0 bases and 5 bases, with 5 bases remaining between them. From germline, CDR1 is SGDLS and CDR2 YYNGEE. CDR3 region: CASSVDWYGYTF. The DNA for the CDR3 is TGTGCCAGCAGCGTAGATTGGTATGGCTACACCTTC.

The V call is TRBV27, the J call TRBJ2-7; D is possibly TRBD1 or TRBD2 (5 bases each). The CDR3 consists of 14 residues. CDR1 and CDR2 (germline): MNHEY, SMNVEV (reference sequence). V was trimmed by 5 bases and J by 7 bases, leaving 18 bases between them. CDR3 nucleotides: TGTGCCAGCAGTCCCGGGACGGGTATAGGGGAGCAGTACTTC. It translates to CASSPGTGIGEQYF.

Comments on this clone: Other DNA sequences from this sample encode an identical CDR3 as well. The chain joins TRBV12-5 to TRBJ2-2; the D gene could be TRBD1 or TRBD2 (6 bases each). V gave up 0 bases and J gave up 1 base, with 18 bases separating them. Per germline, CDR1 LGHNT and CDR2 FRNRAP. CDR3 size: 19 residues. CDR3 region: CASGLVLGSGALNTGELFF. The CDR3 DNA reads as TGTGCTAGTGGTTTGGTACTAGGGTCGGGGGCTCTGAACACCGGGGAGCTGTTTTTT.

The chain links TRBV6-5 to TRBJ1-5; TRBD1 aligns across 7 bases. In germline, CDR1 is MNHEY, CDR2 SVGAGI. The V segment lost 10 bases and the J segment 4 bases; nucleotides outside the gene matches: 7. The CDR3 length is 13 residues. CDR3 sequence: CATRTGANQPQHF. The DNA of the CDR3 is TGTGCCACGCGGACAGGTGCAAATCAGCCCCAGCATTTT.

CDR3 in amino acids: CASSWGYNEQFF. CDR3 nucleotide sequence: TGCGCCAGCAGCTGGGGTTACAATGAGCAGTTCTTC. This rearrangement joins TRBV5-1 to TRBJ2-1, with unresolved D. Germline V lookup: CDR1 SGHRS, CDR2 YFSETQ. The CDR3 extends over 12 amino acids. With 3 bases removed from V and 4 bases from J, the gap between germline ends came to 5 bases.

The CDR3 DNA sequence: TGTGCCAGCCTACAAGGGTCTGAGCAGTTCTTC. It translates to CASLQGSEQFF. The chain is built from TRBV18 and TRBJ2-1; D uncertain. CDR1 is KGHSH and CDR2 is LQKENI in the germline V gene. The V end was cut by 8 bases, the J end by 9 bases, with 11 bases between. This CDR3 is built from 11 residues. Complete variable domain (other parts from reference TRBV18 and TRBJ2-1): NAGVMQNPRHLVRRRGQEARLRCSPMKGHSHVYWYRQLPEEGLKFMVYLQKENIIDESGMPKERFSAEFPKEGPSILRIQQVVRGDSAAYFCASLQGSEQFFGPGTRLTVL.

This rearrangement joins TRBV30 to TRBJ1-2; no definite D call. The germline V gene encodes CDR1 GTSNPN and CDR2 SVGIG (reference sequence). The CDR3 contains 14 residues. Trimming left V 0 bases short and J 2 bases short, with 10 bases between. This CDR3 reads CAWSVWGSNYGYTF. Here the CDR3 DNA reads TGTGCCTGGAGTGTCTGGGGAAGCAACTATGGCTACACCTTC.